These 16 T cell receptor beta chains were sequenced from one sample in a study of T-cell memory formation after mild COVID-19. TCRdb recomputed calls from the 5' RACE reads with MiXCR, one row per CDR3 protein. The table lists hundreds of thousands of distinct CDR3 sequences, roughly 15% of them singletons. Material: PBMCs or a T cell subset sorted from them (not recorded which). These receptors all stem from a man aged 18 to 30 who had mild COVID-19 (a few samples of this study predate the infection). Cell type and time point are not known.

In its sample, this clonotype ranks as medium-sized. CDR3 sequence (DNA): TGTGCCAGCAGCTTAAGTACTAGCAGCACCGGGGAGCTGTTTTTT. As protein: CASSLSTSSTGELFF. The chain links TRBV7-2 to TRBJ2-2; maybe TRBD2 (6 bases). The V end was cut by 2 bases, the J end by 4 bases, with 11 bases between. This CDR3 has 15 amino acids. Per germline, CDR1 SGHTA and CDR2 FQGNSA.

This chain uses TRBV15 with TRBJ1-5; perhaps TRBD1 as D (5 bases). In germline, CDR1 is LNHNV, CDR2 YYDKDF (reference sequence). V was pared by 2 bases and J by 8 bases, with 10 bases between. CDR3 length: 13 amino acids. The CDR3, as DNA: TGTGCCACCAGCAGATATCGAGGGGAGCCCCAGCATTTT. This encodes CATSRYRGEPQHF.

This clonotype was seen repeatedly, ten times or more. Here the CDR3 DNA reads TGTGCCAGCTCGGTCGACAATGAGCAGTTCTTC. This translates into CASSVDNEQFF. V usage is TRBV9 and J usage is TRBJ2-1; D remains unclear. This CDR3 is built from 11 residues. The germline V gene encodes CDR1 SGDLS and CDR2 YYNGEE. V lost 7 bases to trimming and J lost 5 bases, with 7 bases between them.

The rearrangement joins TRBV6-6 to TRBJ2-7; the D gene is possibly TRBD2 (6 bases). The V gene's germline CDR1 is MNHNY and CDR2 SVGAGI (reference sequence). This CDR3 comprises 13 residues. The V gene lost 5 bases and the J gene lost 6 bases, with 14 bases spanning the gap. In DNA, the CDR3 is TGTGCCAGCAGTAGCCCCGGGGGATCCGAGCAGTACTTC. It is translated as CASSSPGGSEQYF.

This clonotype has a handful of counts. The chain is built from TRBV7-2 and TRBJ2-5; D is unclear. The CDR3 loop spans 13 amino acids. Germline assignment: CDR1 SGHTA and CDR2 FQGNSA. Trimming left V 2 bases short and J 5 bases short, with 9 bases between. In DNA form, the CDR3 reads TGTGCCAGCAGCTTACAGCTGGCGGAGACCCAGTACTTC. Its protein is CASSLQLAETQYF.

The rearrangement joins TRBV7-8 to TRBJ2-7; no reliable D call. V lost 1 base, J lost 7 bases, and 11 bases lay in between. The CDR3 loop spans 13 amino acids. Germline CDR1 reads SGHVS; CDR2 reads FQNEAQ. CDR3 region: CASSLVQAGEQYV. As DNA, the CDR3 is TGTGCCAGCAGCTTAGTTCAGGCCGGGGAGCAGTACGTC.

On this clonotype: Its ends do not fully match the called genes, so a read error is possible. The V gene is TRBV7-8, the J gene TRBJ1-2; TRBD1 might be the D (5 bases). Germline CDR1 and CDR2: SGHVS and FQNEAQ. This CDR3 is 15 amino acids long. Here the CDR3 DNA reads TGTGCCAGCAGCTTGGTCCTGGGGGGTTTCCGTGGCTACAACTTC. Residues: CASSLVLGGFRGYNF.

The CDR3 coding sequence is TGCGCCAGCAGCCAAGTTTCTAGCCTTTACGAGCAGTACTTC. Its translation is CASSQVSSLYEQYF. The V gene is TRBV4-1, the J gene TRBJ2-7; the D gene is possibly TRBD2 (5 bases). Germline V lookup: CDR1 MGHRA, CDR2 YSYEKL. The V end was cut by 1 base, the J end by 4 bases, with 11 bases between. CDR3 length: 14 amino acids.

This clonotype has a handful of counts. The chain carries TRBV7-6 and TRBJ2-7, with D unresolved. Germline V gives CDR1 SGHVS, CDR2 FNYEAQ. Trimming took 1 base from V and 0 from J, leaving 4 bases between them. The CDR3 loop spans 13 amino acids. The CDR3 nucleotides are TGTGCCAGCAGCTTAGACCCCTCCTACGAGCAGTACTTC. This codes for CASSLDPSYEQYF.

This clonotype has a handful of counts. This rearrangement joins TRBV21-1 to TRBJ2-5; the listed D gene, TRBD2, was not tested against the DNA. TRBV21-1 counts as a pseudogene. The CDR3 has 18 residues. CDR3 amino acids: CASSKAVAGIADQETQYF. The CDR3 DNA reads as TGTGCCAGCAGCAAAGCGGTCGCGGGAATAGCGGACCAAGAGACCCAGTACTTC.

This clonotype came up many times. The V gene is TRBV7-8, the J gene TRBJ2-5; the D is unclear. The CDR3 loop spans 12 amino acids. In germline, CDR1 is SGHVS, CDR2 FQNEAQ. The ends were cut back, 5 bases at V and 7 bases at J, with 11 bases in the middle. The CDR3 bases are TGTGCCAGCAGCCCTCCCCCCTGGACCCAGTACTTC. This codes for CASSPPPWTQYF.

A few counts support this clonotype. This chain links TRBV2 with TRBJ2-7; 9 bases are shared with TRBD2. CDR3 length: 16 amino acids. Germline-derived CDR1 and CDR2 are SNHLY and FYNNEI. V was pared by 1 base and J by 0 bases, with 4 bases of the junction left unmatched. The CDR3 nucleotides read TGTGCCAGCAGTGAAGTTGGACTAGCGAGCTCCTACGAGCAGTACTTC. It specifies CASSEVGLASSYEQYF.

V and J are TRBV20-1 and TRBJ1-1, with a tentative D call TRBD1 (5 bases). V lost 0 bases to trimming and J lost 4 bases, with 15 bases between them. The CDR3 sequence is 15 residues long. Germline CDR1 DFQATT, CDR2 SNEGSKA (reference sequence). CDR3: CSARDVSRGGTEAFF. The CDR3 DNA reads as TGCAGTGCTAGAGATGTCAGTCGCGGGGGCACTGAAGCTTTCTTT.

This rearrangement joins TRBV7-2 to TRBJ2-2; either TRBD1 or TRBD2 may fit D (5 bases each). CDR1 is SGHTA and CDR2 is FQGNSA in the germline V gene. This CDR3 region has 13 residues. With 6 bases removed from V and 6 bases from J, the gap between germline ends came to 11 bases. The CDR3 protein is CASSPMGAGELFF. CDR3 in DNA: TGTGCCAGCAGTCCAATGGGGGCCGGGGAGCTGTTTTTT.

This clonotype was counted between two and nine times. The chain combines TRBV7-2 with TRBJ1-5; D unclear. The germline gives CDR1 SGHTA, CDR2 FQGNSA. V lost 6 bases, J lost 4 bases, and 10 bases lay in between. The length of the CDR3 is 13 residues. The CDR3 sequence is CASSFAGNQPQHF. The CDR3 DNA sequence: TGTGCCAGCAGTTTTGCCGGAAATCAGCCCCAGCATTTT.

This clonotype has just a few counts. The CDR3 here is CATSRGLQGNTEAFF. CDR3 coding DNA: TGTGCCACCAGCAGAGGGTTGCAGGGTAACACTGAAGCTTTCTTT. V gene TRBV15 combines with J gene TRBJ1-1, with D possibly being TRBD1 (5 bases). Trimming stripped 1 base from V and 2 bases from J, with 11 bases between. CDR1 is LNHNV and CDR2 is YYDKDF in the germline V gene (reference sequence). The CDR3 contains 15 residues.